This TCR beta chain is from a study of beta chain features in type 1 diabetes. Overall study findings and caveats: Among patients with Type 1 diabetes, TCRB CDR3s were moderately but significantly shorter in every one of the four CD4+ subsets.

The authors reverse transcribed all of the isolated RNA, so sequencing captured expressed TCRB transcripts. Here immunoSEQ multiplex PCR was the method, and the copy in TCRdb shows in-frame clones only, minus some. Among about 300,000 clones, approximately 13% were seen once, and the ten largest hold around 0.016%. CD4+ naive, central memory, regulatory and stem cell-like memory cells were sorted via CD45RO/CCR7/CD25/CD127/CD95/CD27. Purities in excess of 95% were seen in all sorted populations. The CDR3 covers 17 residues. Germline CDR1 reads MGHRA; CDR2 reads YSYEKL. J gave up 4 bases and V 1 base, and 5 bases lay outside the gene matches. As to this clone: Antigen specificity is unknown.

The clonotype originates from a woman between 18 and 30 years old with type 1 diabetes. The sequencing input was naive CD4+ T cells from blood. The V and J genes are TRBV4-1 and TRBJ2-5; TRBD2 matches 14 bases. This CDR3 is CASSQVGLAGGGETQYF. CDR3 DNA: TGCGCCAGCAGCCAAGTAGGACTAGCGGGAGGTGGAGAGACCCAGTACTTC.